Each of the 18 T cell receptor beta chains below was sequenced from the same sample in a study of shared clonotypes between healthy human individuals. The assay was immunoSEQ multiplex PCR, and TCRdb's table has in-frame clones only and misses some. The sample holds about 1,500,000 clones; roughly 95% are singletons and the top ten take roughly 1.2%. The sequenced sample was naive CD4+ T cells sorted from blood. The sample's subset: CD45RA+ positively selected. These receptors were collected from a man younger than 40 in good health.

The V and J genes are TRBV28 and TRBJ1-5; 11 bases agree with TRBD1. V trimming: 5 bases; J trimming: 2 bases; junction bases outside the gene matches: 11. The CDR3 sequence is 18 residues long. Germline V gene lookup returns CDR1 MDHEN and CDR2 SYDVKM. The CDR3, as DNA: TGTGCCAGCAGTAAACCCGGACAGGGGGCGCCAGGCAATCAGCCCCAGCATTTT. Translation: CASSKPGQGAPGNQPQHF.

About this clone: At one end the junction does not follow the germline gene, possibly because of a read error. This rearrangement joins TRBV11-2 to TRBJ2-3; D is possibly TRBD2 (6 bases). The germline V gene has CDR1 SGHAT and CDR2 FQNNGV. This CDR3 contains 15 residues. In nucleotides, the CDR3 is TGTGCCAGCAGCTTGGGGAAAGGACGGGGGACCCCCCCTCGGTTT. This sequence encodes CASSLGKGRGTPPRF.

Written as DNA, the CDR3 is TGCGCCAGCAGCATTGACAGGGACTATGGCTACACCTTC. Amino acid sequence: CASSIDRDYGYTF. The J gene is TRBJ1-2, the V gene TRBV5-1, with 7 bases aligning to TRBD1. CDR3 length: 13 amino acids. V was clipped by 4 bases and J by 3 bases; unmatched bases: 3. Germline V lookup: CDR1 SGHRS, CDR2 YFSETQ.

V gene TRBV5-4 combines with J gene TRBJ2-5, with 9 bases matching TRBD1. Germline V lookup: CDR1 SGHNT, CDR2 YYREEE (reference sequence). V shed 4 bases and J 13 bases; nucleotides not matched to a gene: 11. The CDR3 runs to 13 residues. The CDR3 loop reads CASSRDRDHRLYF. The CDR3 coding sequence is TGTGCCAGCAGCCGGGACAGGGACCACCGCTTGTACTTC. Full variable domain (outside the CDR3, taken from reference TRBV5-4 and TRBJ2-5): ETGVTQSPTHLIKTRGQQVTLRCSSQSGHNTVSWYQQALGQGPQFIFQYYREEENGRGNFPPRFSGLQFPNYSSELNVNALELDDSALYLCASSRDRDHRLYFGPGTRLLVL.

The rearrangement links TRBV5-4 to TRBJ1-2, with D perhaps TRBD1 (5 bases). There are 16 residues in the CDR3. Germline V gene data show CDR1 as SGHNT and CDR2 as YYREEE (reference sequence). Trimming shortened V by 3 bases and J by 4 bases, and 19 bases separated the two germline ends. The CDR3 DNA sequence: TGTGCCAGCAGCTCAGATGCCAGGGCCCGCCTCTATGGCTACACCTTC. Protein: CASSSDARARLYGYTF.

V gene TRBV7-2 combines with J gene TRBJ2-6; D possibly matches TRBD1 or TRBD2 (6 bases each). The CDR3 loop spans 15 amino acids. CDR1 and CDR2 (germline): SGHTA, FQGNSA. Trimming removed 5 bases at V and 1 base at J, with 9 bases between. The CDR3 here is CASSPGASGANVLTF. CDR3 DNA: TGTGCCAGCAGCCCGGGGGCATCTGGGGCCAACGTCCTGACTTTC.

This sequence joins TRBV7-5 and TRBJ2-7; TRBD2 is the table's D call and was not checked against the DNA. TRBV7-5 is a pseudogene. CDR3 size: 19 residues. CDR3 bases: TGTGTCAGAAGCTTACCCTCCCCACAGCTAGCGGGGTTCTCCTACGAGCAGTACTTC. This encodes CVRSLPSPQLAGFSYEQYF.

This chain joins TRBV30 and TRBJ2-1, with D unresolved. Deletions cut 0 bases from V and 2 bases from J, with 8 bases between. CDR1 and CDR2 (germline): GTSNPN, SVGIG (reference sequence). This CDR3 contains 14 residues. CDR3 coding DNA: TGTGCCTGGAGTGTAGAAGCTACCTACAATGAGCAGTTCTTC. Amino acid sequence: CAWSVEATYNEQFF.

The V and J genes are TRBV5-4 and TRBJ2-1, with 8 bases that match TRBD2. There are 15 residues in the CDR3. The germline gives CDR1 SGHNT, CDR2 YYREEE (reference sequence). Trimming removed 1 base from V and 4 bases from J; junction bases left unmatched: 4. The CDR3 loop reads CASSLKRESYNEQFF. In nucleotides, the CDR3 is TGTGCCAGCAGCTTGAAGCGGGAGTCGTACAATGAGCAGTTCTTC.

The V and J genes are TRBV10-1 and TRBJ1-4; D gene uncertain. CDR1 and CDR2 from the germline V gene are WNHNN and SYGVQD (reference sequence). V was cut by 3 bases and J by 11 bases, with 13 bases left in between. The CDR3 is made up of 13 amino acids. CDR3 bases: TGCGCCAGCAGTGAATCAGTCGTGGGGAAACTGTTTTTT. This translates into CASSESVVGKLFF.

The V gene is TRBV5-8, the J gene TRBJ2-1; tentative D call: TRBD2 (6 bases). Germline CDR1 SGHTS, CDR2 YDEGEE. CDR3 size: 18 residues. The V and J ends lost 0 bases and 1 base respectively, with 17 bases between them. The DNA of the CDR3 is TGTGCCAGCAGCTTGGTCCCTCTCCACGGGAGATCCTACAATGAGCAGTTCTTC. Translation gives CASSLVPLHGRSYNEQFF.

The V call is TRBV7-6, the J call TRBJ1-1; 9 nucleotides line up with TRBD1. V was clipped by 3 bases and J by 5 bases; unmatched bases: 4. Germline loops: CDR1 SGHVS, CDR2 FNYEAQ. The length of the CDR3 is 14 residues. CDR3 sequence (DNA): TGTGCCAGCAGCTTGGGGACAGGGAAGACTGAAGCTTTCTTT. This encodes CASSLGTGKTEAFF.

V gene TRBV6-6 combines with J gene TRBJ2-1; TRBD2 aligns across 8 bases. The CDR3 extends over 14 amino acids. CDR1 and CDR2 from the germline V gene are MNHNY and SVGAGI (reference sequence). The J segment lost 5 bases and the V segment lost 0 bases, leaving 0 bases of the junction unmatched. The CDR3 region has the DNA TGTGCCAGCAGTTACTCGGGACTAGACAATGAGCAGTTCTTC. It encodes CASSYSGLDNEQFF.

The chain has TRBV14 and TRBJ2-1, with D unclear. V was shortened by 0 bases and J by 0 bases, with 18 bases between the two germline ends. Germline V gives CDR1 SGHDN, CDR2 FVKESK. CDR3 length equals 19 residues. The CDR3 sequence: CASSQDSRGPATSYNEQFF. Written as DNA, the CDR3 is TGTGCCAGCAGCCAAGATTCCCGAGGACCGGCTACCTCCTACAATGAGCAGTTCTTC.

The chain joins TRBV9 to TRBJ2-1, with D perhaps matching TRBD1 or TRBD2 (5 bases each). The CDR3 consists of 16 residues. CDR1 and CDR2 (germline): SGDLS, YYNGEE. Trimming shortened V by 2 bases and J by 0 bases, and 12 bases separated the two germline ends. CDR3 sequence (DNA): TGTGCCAGCAGCGTCTCCGGGACGCCCTCCTACAATGAGCAGTTCTTC. It translates to CASSVSGTPSYNEQFF.

Only a few counts were recorded for this clone. The genes are TRBV7-2 and TRBJ2-2; no clear D. The CDR3 loop spans 14 amino acids. Germline V gene lookup returns CDR1 SGHTA and CDR2 FQGNSA. V gave up 3 bases and J gave up 2 bases, with 7 bases separating them. Here the CDR3 reads CASSFLGNTGELFF. CDR3 DNA: TGTGCCAGCAGCTTCCTGGGTAACACCGGGGAGCTGTTTTTT.

This chain connects TRBV28 to TRBJ1-3, with 9 bases identical to TRBD1. The CDR3 is 17 amino acids. V lost 4 bases and J lost 0; bases outside the gene matches: 7. Looked up from germline, CDR1 is MDHEN and CDR2 is SYDVKM. For the CDR3, the DNA is TGTGCCAGCAGTTCTAGGACAGGGGCTGTCTCTGGAAACACCATATATTTT. Translation: CASSSRTGAVSGNTIYF.

This chain uses TRBV2 with TRBJ1-2, with D unresolved. CDR3 size: 13 residues. V was trimmed by 4 bases and J by 6 bases, leaving 12 bases between them. Germline-derived CDR1 and CDR2 are SNHLY and FYNNEI. The CDR3 DNA reads as TGTGCCAGCAGTGTTCGAGGGTCGGATGGCTACACCTTC. Translated, it gives CASSVRGSDGYTF.